The TCR beta chain described here comes from a study of graft-versus-host responses after intestinal transplantation. Overall study context: Anti-thymocyte globulin was used for induction in all recipients, who then took tacrolimus and steroids for roughly three years. Findings and caveats of the study: Allograft clonal ratios (graft-versus-host to host-versus-graft) were high in patients who had graft-donor T cell macrochimerism.

CDR3 length equals 13 residues. The junction had 3 bases not matched to a gene; V was cut back by 0 bases and J by 12 bases. In germline, CDR1 is SEHNR, CDR2 FQNEAQ (reference sequence). This clone was counted once. Its cognate antigen is unknown. Some clones are missing from TCRdb's copy, which holds only in-frame ones; the method was immunoSEQ multiplex PCR. In the table there are roughly 120,000 clones, around 94% of which are singletons. This receptor was identified in a human donor who was the organ donor for an intestinal transplant. This sequence joins TRBV7-9 and TRBJ1-5, with 9 bases identical to TRBD1. The sample consisted of unstimulated CD4+ T cells sorted from spleen or lymph node cells, taken before transplant. The CDR3 region has the DNA TGTGCCAGCAGCTTAGCGACAGGGGGAGACCAGCATTTT. Amino acids: CASSLATGGDQHF.